This section outlines one T cell receptor (beta chain) sequence together with its context. Its antigen is not yet known. Base qualities are not at hand, and no much larger clone is one base apart. V is reduced by 5 bases and J by 1 base, leaving a spacing of 14 bases between them. CDR3 length: 16 amino acids, cysteine to phenylalanine. The sequence is cut down to CDR3 DNA, 48 bases in frame from base 1. CDR1 and CDR2 were assigned from the germline V gene as KGHDR and SFDVKD. The sample is drawn from a study of blood T cells in healthy people across ages (dated by TCRdb to between 2015 and 2016). With regard to the full study: Template switching captured roughly one uniquely barcoded TCR beta cDNA molecule per two T cells in model experiments. The donors were divided into four age groups: young (average around 16 years), middle-aged (approximately 39), aged (about 62) and long-lived (approximately 74). Age-related changes in TCR beta repertoire diversity were measured in the study by deep sequencing normalized with unique cDNA molecular identifiers. Donors of different ages were randomly distributed across sequencing lanes to avoid experimental bias. For two donors (one aged 18 to 29 and one aged 80 or older), the study analyzed two additional independent replicas of 1 million unique cDNA reads from the same blood draw.

The donors were roughly 39 Caucasian individuals from Russia, aged roughly 6 to 90 years, who were systemically healthy. Approximately 10 milliliters of peripheral blood were collected from each donor into EDTA-treated Vacutainer tubes. Ficoll-Paque density-gradient centrifugation was used to isolate PBMCs, with at least 6 million per sample. Trizol reagent was used to extract total RNA from the PBMCs, yielding at least 5.5 micrograms per sample. The percentages of naive CD45RAhigh/CD27high T cells were determined by flow cytometry on a PBMC aliquot from every donor. Overall results and qualifications from the work: Because profiling used bulk unsorted PBMCs, naive and antigen-experienced compartments could not be compared conclusively. The percentage of naive T cells measured by flow cytometry correlated strongly with observed TCR beta diversity. The CMV infection status of donors was not known, potentially confounding age-related changes in expanded clonotypes. Observed TCR beta diversity per million T cells fell roughly linearly with age, and a significant reduction was already apparent by age approximately 40. Total diversity estimates from one million sequenced T cells were considered lower bounds and underestimates. The long-lived group showed more naive CD4+ T cells, fewer expanded clones and increased TCR diversity than the aged group, suggesting age selection.

Libraries were built with 5' RACE. Sequencing relied on an Illumina HiSeq 2500. A second roughly 7 to 11 cycle PCR used a sample-barcoded 5' primer and a J-beta primer mix. A template-switch 5' adaptor carrying 12 random nucleotides introduced a unique molecular identifier onto each TCR beta cDNA molecule. Each sample yielded at least 2.5 million CDR3-containing paired-end reads. First-strand cDNA was synthesized from all RNA with the Mint cDNA synthesis kit, primed by a TRBC-specific oligonucleotide. Following uracil-DNA glycosylase treatment, all cDNA underwent a first 18-cycle PCR with the universal primers M1SS and BC2_uni_R. Turning to the authors' computational methods: For normalization, 1 million high-quality reads were randomly selected from each sample, with every read carrying a distinct molecular identifier. Instead of being binned into consensus sequences, reads with shared molecular identifiers were discarded. MiTCR, with a Q25 quality threshold and the strictest error-elimination algorithm, was used for CDR3 identification, clonotype clustering and error correction. A nonparametric unseen species model using Euler transformation provided a lower-bound estimate of total TCR beta diversity. TCRdb reworked the public reads: Q25 trimming with fastp, MiXCR clone assembly, productive beta chains retained. Rows matching on CDR3 protein sequence are summarized as one entry with the most common DNA and genes. TCRdb, not the authors, supplied the V and J calls. This sample has some 1.5 million distinct CDR3 sequences in its table, and about 45% of those were observed once. Over 3.5% of the sample goes to the ten largest clones.

Specimen: blood. This receptor chain uses TRBV24-1 and TRBJ2-4, with no reliable assignment of the D segment. This TCR derives from a woman younger than 30 in good health. CDR3 sequence: CATSGSPSGAKNIQYF. The DNA sequence follows: TGTGCCACCAGTGGTTCACCATCTGGGGCCAAAAACATTCAGTACTTC.